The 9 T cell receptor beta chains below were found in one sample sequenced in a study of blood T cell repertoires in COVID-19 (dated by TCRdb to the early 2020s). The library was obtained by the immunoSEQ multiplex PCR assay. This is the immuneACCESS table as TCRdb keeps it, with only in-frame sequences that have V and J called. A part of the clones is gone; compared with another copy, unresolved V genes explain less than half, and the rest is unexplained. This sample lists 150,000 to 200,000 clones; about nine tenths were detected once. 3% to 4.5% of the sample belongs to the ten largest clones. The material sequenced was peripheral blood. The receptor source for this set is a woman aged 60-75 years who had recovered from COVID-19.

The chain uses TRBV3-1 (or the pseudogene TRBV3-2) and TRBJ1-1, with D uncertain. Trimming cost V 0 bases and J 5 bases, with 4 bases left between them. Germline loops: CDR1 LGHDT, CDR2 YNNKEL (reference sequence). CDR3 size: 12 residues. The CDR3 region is CASSQDGTEAFF. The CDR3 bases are TGTGCCAGCAGCCAAGACGGGACTGAAGCTTTCTTT.

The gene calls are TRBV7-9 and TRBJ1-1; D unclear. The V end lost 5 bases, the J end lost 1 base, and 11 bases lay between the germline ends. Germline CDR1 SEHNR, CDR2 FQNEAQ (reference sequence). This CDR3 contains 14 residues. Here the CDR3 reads CASSPSLSNTEAFF. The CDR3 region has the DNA TGTGCCAGCAGCCCCTCCCTCTCGAACACTGAAGCTTTCTTT. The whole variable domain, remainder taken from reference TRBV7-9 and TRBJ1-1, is DTGVSQNPRHKITKRGQNVTFRCDPISEHNRLYWYRQTLGQGPEFLTYFQNEAQLEKSRLLSDRFSAERPKGSFSTLEIQRTEQGDSAMYLCASSPSLSNTEAFFGQGTRLTVV.

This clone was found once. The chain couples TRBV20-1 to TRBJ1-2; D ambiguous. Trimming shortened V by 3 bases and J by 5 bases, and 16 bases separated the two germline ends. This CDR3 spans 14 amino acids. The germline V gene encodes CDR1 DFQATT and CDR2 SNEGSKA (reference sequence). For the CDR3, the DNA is TGCAGTGCTAGTCACCAGAGGGAGGGATATGGCTACACCTTC. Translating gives CSASHQREGYGYTF.

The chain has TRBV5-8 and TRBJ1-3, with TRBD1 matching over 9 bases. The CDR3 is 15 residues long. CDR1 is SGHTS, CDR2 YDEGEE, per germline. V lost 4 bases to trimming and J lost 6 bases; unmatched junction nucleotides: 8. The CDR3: CASSPLGQGLNTIYF. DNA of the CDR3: TGTGCCAGCAGCCCGCTGGGACAGGGATTAAACACCATATATTTT.

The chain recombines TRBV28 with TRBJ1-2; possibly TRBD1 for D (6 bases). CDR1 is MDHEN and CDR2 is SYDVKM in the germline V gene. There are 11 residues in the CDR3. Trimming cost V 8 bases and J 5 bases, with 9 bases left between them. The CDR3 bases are TGTGCCAGCGGGGGCTTATATGGCTACACCTTC. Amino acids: CASGGLYGYTF.

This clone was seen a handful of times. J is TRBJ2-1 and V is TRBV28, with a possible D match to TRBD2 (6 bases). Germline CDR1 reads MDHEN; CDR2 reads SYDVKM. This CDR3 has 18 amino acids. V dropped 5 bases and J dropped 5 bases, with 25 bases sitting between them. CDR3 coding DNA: TGTGCCAGCAGTCCGTACCCCTGGAGGGGTTCCCCAGACAATGAGCAGTTCTTC. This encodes CASSPYPWRGSPDNEQFF.

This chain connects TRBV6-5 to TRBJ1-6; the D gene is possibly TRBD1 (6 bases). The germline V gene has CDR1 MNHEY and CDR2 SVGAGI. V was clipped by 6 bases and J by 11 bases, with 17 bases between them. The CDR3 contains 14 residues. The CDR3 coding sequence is TGTGCCAGCAGACCAACAGGGTCCGGGACACCCCTCCACTTT. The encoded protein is CASRPTGSGTPLHF.

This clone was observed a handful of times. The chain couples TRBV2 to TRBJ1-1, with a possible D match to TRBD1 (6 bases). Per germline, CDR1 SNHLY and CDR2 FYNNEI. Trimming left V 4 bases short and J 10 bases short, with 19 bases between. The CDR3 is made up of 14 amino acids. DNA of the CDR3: TGTGCCAGCAGTGTACAGGGTAGCTCCGTTGGAGCTTTCTTT. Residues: CASSVQGSSVGAFF.

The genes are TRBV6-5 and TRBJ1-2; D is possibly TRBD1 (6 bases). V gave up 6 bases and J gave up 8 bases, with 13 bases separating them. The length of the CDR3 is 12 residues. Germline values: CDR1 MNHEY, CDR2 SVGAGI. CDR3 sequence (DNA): TGTGCCAGCAGGCCAGGGGATCTCGGCTACACCTTC. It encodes CASRPGDLGYTF.